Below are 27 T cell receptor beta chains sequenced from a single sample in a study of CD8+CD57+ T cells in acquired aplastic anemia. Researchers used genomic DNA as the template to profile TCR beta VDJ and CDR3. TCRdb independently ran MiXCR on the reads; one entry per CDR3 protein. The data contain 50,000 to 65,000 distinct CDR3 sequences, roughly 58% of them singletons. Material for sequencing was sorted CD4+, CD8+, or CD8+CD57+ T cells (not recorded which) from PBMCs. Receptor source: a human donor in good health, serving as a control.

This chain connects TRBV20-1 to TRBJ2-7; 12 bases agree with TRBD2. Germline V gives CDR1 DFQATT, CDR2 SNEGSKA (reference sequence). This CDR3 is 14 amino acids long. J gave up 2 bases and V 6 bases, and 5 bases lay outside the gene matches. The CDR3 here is CSAPLAGGPYEQYF. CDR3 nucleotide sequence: TGCAGTGCCCCCCTAGCGGGAGGGCCCTACGAGCAGTACTTC.

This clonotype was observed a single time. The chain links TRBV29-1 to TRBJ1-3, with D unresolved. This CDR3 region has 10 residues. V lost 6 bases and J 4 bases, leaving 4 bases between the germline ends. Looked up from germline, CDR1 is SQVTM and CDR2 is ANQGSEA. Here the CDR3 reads CSVTGNTIYF. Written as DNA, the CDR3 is TGCAGCGTAACGGGAAACACCATATATTTT.

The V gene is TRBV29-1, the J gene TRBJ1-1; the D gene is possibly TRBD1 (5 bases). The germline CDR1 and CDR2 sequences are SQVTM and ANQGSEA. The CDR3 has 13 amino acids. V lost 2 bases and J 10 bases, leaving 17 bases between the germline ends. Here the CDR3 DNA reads TGCAGCGTTGAAACTCTAGGGACCAAACGAGCTTTCTTT. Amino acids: CSVETLGTKRAFF.

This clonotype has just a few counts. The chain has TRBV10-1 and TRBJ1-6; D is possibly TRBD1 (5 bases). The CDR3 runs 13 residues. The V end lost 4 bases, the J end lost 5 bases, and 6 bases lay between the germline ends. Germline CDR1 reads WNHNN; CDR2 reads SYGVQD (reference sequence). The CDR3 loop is CASSGQHNSPLHF. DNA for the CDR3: TGCGCCAGCAGTGGACAGCATAATTCACCCCTCCACTTT.

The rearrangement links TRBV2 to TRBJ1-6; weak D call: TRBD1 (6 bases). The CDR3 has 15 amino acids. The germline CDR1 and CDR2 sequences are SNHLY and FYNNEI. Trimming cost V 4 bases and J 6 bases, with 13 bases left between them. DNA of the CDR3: TGTGCCAGCAGTGTCGGACAGAGCCGTAATTCACCCCTCCACTTT. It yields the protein CASSVGQSRNSPLHF. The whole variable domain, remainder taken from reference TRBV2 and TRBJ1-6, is EPEVTQTPSHQVTQMGQEVILRCVPISNHLYFYWYRQILGQKVEFLVSFYNNEISEKSEIFDDQFSVERPDGSNFTLKIRSTKLEDSAMYFCASSVGQSRNSPLHFGNGTRLTVT.

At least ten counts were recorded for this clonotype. For the CDR3, the DNA is TGTGCCAGCAGTGCCCCGGGGACCTCCTACGAGCAGTACTTC. Residues: CASSAPGTSYEQYF. The chain couples TRBV27 to TRBJ2-7; D tentatively fits TRBD1 or TRBD2 (5 bases each). V was pared by 5 bases and J by 0 bases, with 11 bases between. The germline V gene encodes CDR1 MNHEY and CDR2 SMNVEV (reference sequence). This CDR3 is 14 amino acids long.

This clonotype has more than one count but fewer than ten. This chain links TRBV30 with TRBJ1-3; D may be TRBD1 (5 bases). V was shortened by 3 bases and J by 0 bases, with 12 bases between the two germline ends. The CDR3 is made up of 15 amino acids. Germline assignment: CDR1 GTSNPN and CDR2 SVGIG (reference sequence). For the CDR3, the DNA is TGTGCCTGGAGGAAAGACAGATTCTCTGGAAACACCATATATTTT. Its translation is CAWRKDRFSGNTIYF.

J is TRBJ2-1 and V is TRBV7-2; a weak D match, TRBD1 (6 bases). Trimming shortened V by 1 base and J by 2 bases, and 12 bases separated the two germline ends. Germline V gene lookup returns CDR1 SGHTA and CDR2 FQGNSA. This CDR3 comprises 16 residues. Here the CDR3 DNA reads TGTGCCAGCAGCTTAGGGCAGGGGATTCCCTACAATGAGCAGTTCTTC. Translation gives CASSLGQGIPYNEQFF.

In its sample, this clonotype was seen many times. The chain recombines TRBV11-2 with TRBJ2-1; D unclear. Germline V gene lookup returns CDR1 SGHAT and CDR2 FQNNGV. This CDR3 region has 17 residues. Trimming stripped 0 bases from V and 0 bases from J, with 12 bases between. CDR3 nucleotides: TGTGCCAGCAGCTTAGACCCCCCCTCCTTCTCCTACAATGAGCAGTTCTTC. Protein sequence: CASSLDPPSFSYNEQFF. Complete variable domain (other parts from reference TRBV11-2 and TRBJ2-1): EAGVAQSPRYKIIEKRQSVAFWCNPISGHATLYWYQQILGQGPKLLIQFQNNGVVDDSQLPKDRFSAERLKGVDSTLKIQPAKLEDSAVYLCASSLDPPSFSYNEQFFGPGTRLTVL.

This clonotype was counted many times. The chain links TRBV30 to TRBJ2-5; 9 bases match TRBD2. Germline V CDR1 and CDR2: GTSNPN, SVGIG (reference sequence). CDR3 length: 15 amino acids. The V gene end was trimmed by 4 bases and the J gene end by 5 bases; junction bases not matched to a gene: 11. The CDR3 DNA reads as TGTGCCTGGACCAAGGGGGGACTAGCATTCGAGACCCAGTACTTC. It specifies CAWTKGGLAFETQYF.

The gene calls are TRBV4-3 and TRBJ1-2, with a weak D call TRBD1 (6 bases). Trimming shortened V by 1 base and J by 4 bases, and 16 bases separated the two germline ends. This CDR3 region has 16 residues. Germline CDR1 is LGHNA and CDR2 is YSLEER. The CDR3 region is CASSQGGGAKVYGYTF. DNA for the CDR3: TGCGCCAGCAGCCAAGGAGGGGGGGCCAAGGTCTATGGCTACACCTTC.

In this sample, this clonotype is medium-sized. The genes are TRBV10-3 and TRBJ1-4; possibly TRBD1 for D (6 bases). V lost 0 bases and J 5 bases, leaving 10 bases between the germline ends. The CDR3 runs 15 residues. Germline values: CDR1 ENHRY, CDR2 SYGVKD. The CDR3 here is CAISESDRPNEKLFF. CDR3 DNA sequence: TGTGCCATCAGTGAGTCCGACAGGCCGAATGAAAAACTGTTTTTT.

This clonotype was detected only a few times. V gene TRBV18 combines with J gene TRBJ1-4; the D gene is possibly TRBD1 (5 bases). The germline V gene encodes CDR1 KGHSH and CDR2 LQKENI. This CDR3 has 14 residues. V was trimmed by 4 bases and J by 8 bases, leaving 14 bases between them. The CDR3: CASSLGQGNEKLFF. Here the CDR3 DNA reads TGTGCCAGCTCACTAGGGCAGGGCAACGAAAAACTGTTTTTT.

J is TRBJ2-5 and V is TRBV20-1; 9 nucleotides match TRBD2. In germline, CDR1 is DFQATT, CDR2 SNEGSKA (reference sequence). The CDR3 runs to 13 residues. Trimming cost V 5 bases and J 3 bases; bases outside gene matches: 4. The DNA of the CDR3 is TGCAGTGCTTTCAGCGGGAGGAAAGAGACCCAGTACTTC. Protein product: CSAFSGRKETQYF.

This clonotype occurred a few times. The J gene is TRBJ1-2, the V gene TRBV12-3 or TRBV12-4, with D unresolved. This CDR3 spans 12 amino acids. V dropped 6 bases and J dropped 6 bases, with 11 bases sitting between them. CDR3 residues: CASRTPTDGYTF. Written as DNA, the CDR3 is TGTGCCAGCAGAACCCCAACAGATGGCTACACCTTC.

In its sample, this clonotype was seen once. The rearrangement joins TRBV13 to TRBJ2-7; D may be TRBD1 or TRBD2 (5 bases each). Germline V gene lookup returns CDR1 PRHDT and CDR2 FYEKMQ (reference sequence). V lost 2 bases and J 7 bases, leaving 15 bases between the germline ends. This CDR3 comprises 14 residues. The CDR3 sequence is CASSLRRGMGEQYF. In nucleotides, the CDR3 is TGTGCCAGCAGCTTAAGACGGGGCATGGGGGAGCAGTACTTC.

Here the CDR3 reads CATSRRRDSSYEQYF. CDR3 bases: TGTGCCACCAGCAGACGCCGGGACTCCTCCTACGAGCAGTACTTC. The rearrangement joins TRBV15 to TRBJ2-7; a weak D match, TRBD2 (6 bases). The CDR3 is 15 residues long. The V gene lost 2 bases and the J gene lost 0 bases, with 11 bases spanning the gap. CDR1 is LNHNV and CDR2 is YYDKDF in the germline V gene (reference sequence).

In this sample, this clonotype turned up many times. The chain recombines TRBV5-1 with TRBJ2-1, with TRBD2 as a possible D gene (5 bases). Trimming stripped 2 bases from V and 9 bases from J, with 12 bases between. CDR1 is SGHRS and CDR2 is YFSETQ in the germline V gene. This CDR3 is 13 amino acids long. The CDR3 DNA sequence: TGCGCCAGCAGCTTTGTCTATCGGGGTGAGCAGTTCTTC. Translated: CASSFVYRGEQFF.

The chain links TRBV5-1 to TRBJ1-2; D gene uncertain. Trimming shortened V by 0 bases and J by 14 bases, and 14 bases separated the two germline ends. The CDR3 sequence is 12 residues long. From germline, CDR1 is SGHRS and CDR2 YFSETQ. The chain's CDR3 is CASSLAPEAMTF. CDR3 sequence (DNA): TGCGCCAGCAGCTTGGCTCCCGAAGCTATGACCTTC.

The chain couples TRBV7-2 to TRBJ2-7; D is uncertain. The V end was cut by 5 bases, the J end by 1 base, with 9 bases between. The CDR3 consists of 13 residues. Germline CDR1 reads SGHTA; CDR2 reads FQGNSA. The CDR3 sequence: CASSPTESYEQYF. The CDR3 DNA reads TGTGCCAGCAGCCCAACAGAATCCTACGAGCAGTACTTC.

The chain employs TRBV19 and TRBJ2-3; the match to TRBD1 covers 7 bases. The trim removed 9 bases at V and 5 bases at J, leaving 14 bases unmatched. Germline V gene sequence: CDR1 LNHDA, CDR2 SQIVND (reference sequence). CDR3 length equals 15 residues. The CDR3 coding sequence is TGTGCCAGCAGCTTAGCACAGGGGCGGGTAGATACGCAGTATTTT. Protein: CASSLAQGRVDTQYF.

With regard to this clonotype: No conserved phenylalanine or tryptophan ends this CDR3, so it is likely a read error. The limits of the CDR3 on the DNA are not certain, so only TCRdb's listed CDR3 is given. The CDR3 protein is CASRRVSTGTQCL. This chain links TRBV19 with TRBJ2-3; the table's D call, TRBD2, has no DNA check behind it. Germline V gene data show CDR1 as LNHDA and CDR2 as SQIVND (reference sequence). The CDR3 has 13 amino acids, counting both end residues.

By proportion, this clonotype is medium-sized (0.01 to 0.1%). The CDR3 reads CATSRVPSGATGELFF. The DNA of the CDR3 is TGTGCCACCAGCAGGGTTCCTAGCGGGGCTACCGGGGAGCTGTTTTTT. This chain connects TRBV15 to TRBJ2-2; 9 bases map to TRBD2. Germline V gene sequence: CDR1 LNHNV, CDR2 YYDKDF (reference sequence). Trimming took 3 bases from V and 5 from J; bases not matched to a gene: 7. CDR3 length: 16 residues. Looking up the rest from reference TRBV15 and TRBJ2-2 gives the full variable domain: DAMVIQNPRYQVTQFGKPVTLSCSQTLNHNVMYWYQQKSSQAPKLLFHYYDKDFNNEADTPDNFQSRRPNTSFCFLDIRSPGLGDTAMYLCATSRVPSGATGELFFGEGSRLTVL.

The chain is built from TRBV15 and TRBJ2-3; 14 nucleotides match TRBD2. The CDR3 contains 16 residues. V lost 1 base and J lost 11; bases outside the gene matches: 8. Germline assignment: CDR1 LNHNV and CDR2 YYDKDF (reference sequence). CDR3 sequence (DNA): TGTGCCACCAGCAGAGCGGGACTAGCGGGAGTTTATGAGCAGTATTTT. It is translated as CATSRAGLAGVYEQYF. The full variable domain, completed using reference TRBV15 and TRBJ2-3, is DAMVIQNPRYQVTQFGKPVTLSCSQTLNHNVMYWYQQKSSQAPKLLFHYYDKDFNNEADTPDNFQSRRPNTSFCFLDIRSPGLGDTAMYLCATSRAGLAGVYEQYFGPGTRLTVL.

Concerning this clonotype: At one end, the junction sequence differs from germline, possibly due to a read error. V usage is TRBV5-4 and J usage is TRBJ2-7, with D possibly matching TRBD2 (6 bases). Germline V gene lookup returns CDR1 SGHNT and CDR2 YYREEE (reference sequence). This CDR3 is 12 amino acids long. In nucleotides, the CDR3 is TGTGCCAGCAGTAAACTAGCTGGCGAGCAGTCCTTC. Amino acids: CASSKLAGEQSF.

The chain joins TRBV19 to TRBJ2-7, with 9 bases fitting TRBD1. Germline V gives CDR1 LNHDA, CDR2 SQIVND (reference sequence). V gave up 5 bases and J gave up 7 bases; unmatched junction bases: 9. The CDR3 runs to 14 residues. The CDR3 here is CASSLGTGLGEQYF. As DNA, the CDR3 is TGTGCCAGTAGTCTGGGGACAGGGTTGGGAGAGCAGTACTTC.

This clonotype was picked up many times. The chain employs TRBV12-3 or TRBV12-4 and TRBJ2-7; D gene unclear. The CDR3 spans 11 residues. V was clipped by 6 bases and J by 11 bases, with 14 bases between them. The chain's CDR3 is CASSRTREKYF. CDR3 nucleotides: TGTGCCAGCAGCAGAACAAGGGAAAAGTACTTC.